This is a list of T cell receptor beta chains from one sample in a study of shared clonotypes between healthy human individuals. Libraries were prepared by immunoSEQ multiplex PCR; TCRdb keeps only in-frame clonotypes and omits some of them. Of some 2,400,000 clones in the sample, nearly 97% were seen once. The sequenced sample consisted of naive CD4+ T cells sorted from blood. These receptors came from a man younger than 30 in good health. Both conserved end residues are part of each CDR3. The D gene is left open where the match is weak. A row's size may be missing; if present it is once, few, many or a size class.

j_gene	d_gene	abundance	v_gene	CDR3aa	CDR3nt
TRBJ2-1	TRBD2	NA	TRBV7-6	CASSQLSGSDSYNEQFF	TGTGCCAGCAGCCAATTGAGCGGGAGCGACTCCTACAATGAGCAGTTCTTC
TRBJ1-2	TRBD1	NA	TRBV28	CASRGDRAGYTF	TGTGCCAGCAGGGGGGACAGGGCGGGCTACACCTTC
TRBJ2-7	TRBD2	NA	TRBV7-2	CASSFYSGGGYEQYF	TGTGCCAGCAGCTTCTATTCGGGAGGAGGTTACGAGCAGTACTTC
TRBJ1-1	NA	once	TRBV15	CATSRDLATEAFF	TGTGCCACCAGCAGAGATCTCGCCACTGAAGCTTTCTTT
TRBJ1-2	NA	NA	TRBV9	CASSEGYNYGYTF	TGTGCCAGCAGCGAAGGGTACAACTATGGCTACACCTTC
TRBJ1-6	NA	NA	TRBV7-8	CASSQILGNSPLHF	TGTGCCAGCAGCCAAATATTGGGCAATTCACCCCTCCACTTT
TRBJ2-5	TRBD1	NA	TRBV2	CASSGTGQETQYF	TGTGCCAGCAGTGGGACAGGGCAAGAGACCCAGTACTTC
TRBJ2-7	NA	NA	TRBV6-5	CASSRGGGYEQYF	TGTGCCAGCAGTCGAGGGGGGGGATACGAGCAGTACTTC
TRBJ2-5	NA	NA	TRBV6-1	CASRGDQETQYF	TGTGCCAGCAGGGGGGACCAAGAGACCCAGTACTTC
TRBJ2-2	TRBD2	NA	TRBV2	CASMPPGGLNTGELFF	TGTGCCAGCATGCCCCCGGGGGGTTTGAACACCGGGGAGCTGTTTTTT
TRBJ2-1	NA	NA	TRBV7-9	CASSLVSGERTMGQFF	TGTGCCAGCAGCTTAGTTTCCGGGGAACGTACAATGGGGCAGTTCTTC
TRBJ2-7	NA	once	TRBV21-1	CASSKVSSAYEQYF	TGTGCCAGCAGCAAAGTGAGTAGCGCGTACGAGCAGTACTTC
TRBJ1-2	NA	NA	TRBV11-2	CASSLASVLGGYTF	TGTGCCAGCAGCTTAGCGTCCGTACTAGGTGGCTACACCTTC
TRBJ1-2	NA	NA	TRBV27	CASSSPGAAGTYGYTF	TGTGCCAGCAGTTCCCCGGGGGCAGCCGGTACCTATGGCTACACCTTC
TRBJ2-7	NA	NA	TRBV7-2	CASSLESSSYEQYF	TGTGCCAGCAGCTTAGAGTCTAGCTCCTACGAGCAGTACTTC
TRBJ1-6	NA	few	TRBV4-1	CASSQVPRRYNSPLHF	TGCGCCAGCAGCCAAGTACCACGGCGCTATAATTCACCCCTCCACTTT
TRBJ2-3	TRBD1	NA	TRBV4-3	CASSQEVAGGNTQYF	TGCGCCAGCAGCCAAGAAGTCGCAGGGGGCAATACGCAGTATTTT
TRBJ2-1	NA	NA	TRBV7-2	CASSFSGTDYNEQFF	TGTGCCAGCAGCTTTTCCGGGACGGACTACAATGAGCAGTTCTTC
TRBJ2-3	NA	NA	TRBV4-3	CASSQEGDPGSTDTQYF	TGCGCCAGCAGCCAAGAAGGGGACCCGGGAAGCACAGATACGCAGTATTTT
TRBJ2-1	NA	once	TRBV19	CASSISSGYSYNEQFF	TGTGCCAGTAGTATTTCCAGCGGGTACTCCTACAATGAGCAGTTCTTC
TRBJ2-5	NA	NA	TRBV30	CAWTLQTGQQETQYF	TGTGCCTGGACCCTACAGACAGGCCAACAAGAGACCCAGTACTTC
TRBJ1-6	NA	NA	TRBV7-8	CASSLGQNNSPLHF	TGTGCCAGCAGCTTAGGGCAGAATAATTCACCCCTCCACTTT
TRBJ2-7	TRBD2	NA	TRBV7-2	CASSKAPPTSGSGEQYF	TGTGCCAGCAGCAAAGCCCCCCCGACTAGCGGGAGTGGGGAGCAGTACTTC
TRBJ1-1	NA	NA	TRBV10-1	CASSESMAGTNTEAFF	TGCGCCAGCAGTGAGTCCATGGCAGGGACCAACACTGAAGCTTTCTTT
TRBJ1-5	NA	NA	TRBV18	CASSGDGGGNQPQHF	TGTGCCAGCTCAGGGGACGGAGGGGGCAATCAGCCCCAGCATTTT
TRBJ2-1	NA	NA	TRBV27	CASSSILGAYNEQFF	TGTGCCAGCAGTTCAATCCTTGGGGCATACAATGAGCAGTTCTTC
TRBJ2-1	NA	NA	TRBV5-1	CASSLISARITYNEQFF	TGCGCCAGCAGCTTGATCAGTGCCCGAATAACCTACAATGAGCAGTTCTTC
TRBJ1-6	TRBD1	NA	TRBV7-2	CASSFLGQGASPLHF	TGTGCCAGCAGCTTTTTGGGACAGGGCGCTTCACCCCTCCACTTT
TRBJ1-2	NA	NA	TRBV29-1	CGSFLEGANYGYTF	TGCGGTTCCTTTTTGGAGGGCGCTAACTATGGCTACACCTTC
TRBJ2-3	NA	NA	TRBV30	CAWSRSTGPVFTF	TGTGCCTGGAGTAGATCAACAGGGCCCGTCTTCACCTTT
TRBJ1-2	NA	once	TRBV19	CASSIAGGYTF	TGTGCCAGTAGTATAGCTGGTGGCTACACCTTC
TRBJ2-3	NA	NA	TRBV7-9	CASSPGSDTQYF	TGTGCCAGCAGCCCAGGGTCAGATACGCAGTATTTT
TRBJ2-2	NA	NA	TRBV7-3	CASSLSGAGELFF	TGTGCCAGCAGCTTATCCGGTGCCGGGGAGCTGTTTTTT
TRBJ2-7	TRBD1	NA	TRBV4-1	CASSPGFGTGSYEQYF	TGCGCCAGCAGCCCCGGGTTTGGGACAGGCTCCTACGAGCAGTACTTC
TRBJ2-1	TRBD1	NA	TRBV6-1	CASSSTGLNYNEQFF	TGTGCCAGCAGTTCGACAGGGCTAAACTACAATGAGCAGTTCTTC
TRBJ1-4	NA	NA	TRBV5-1	CASSPGGVLKNEKLFF	TGCGCCAGCAGCCCTGGGGGGGTTTTGAAGAATGAAAAACTGTTTTTT
TRBJ1-2	NA	NA	TRBV10-2	CASSDHRTYGYTF	TGCGCCAGCAGTGACCACAGGACTTACGGCTACACCTTC
TRBJ2-7	TRBD1	NA	TRBV28	CASTTGQGTYEQYF	TGTGCCAGCACCACGGGACAGGGGACCTACGAGCAGTACTTC
TRBJ2-1	NA	NA	TRBV18	CASSLDGSGVTKDNEQFF	TGTGCCAGCTCCCTAGATGGTAGCGGCGTCACTAAGGACAATGAGCAGTTCTTC
TRBJ1-6	TRBD1	NA	TRBV6-5	CASSFQGDNSPLHF	TGTGCCAGCAGTTTCCAGGGGGATAATTCACCCCTCCACTTT
TRBJ1-6	NA	NA	TRBV19	CASRKSSYNSPLHF	TGTGCCAGCCGGAAAAGCTCCTATAATTCACCCCTCCACTTT
TRBJ2-2	NA	NA	TRBV18	CASSPRVQTFNTGELFF	TGTGCCAGCTCACCACGAGTACAGACATTTAACACCGGGGAGCTGTTTTTT
TRBJ1-3	NA	NA	TRBV6-1	CASTREGNSGNTIYF	TGTGCCAGCACCCGAGAGGGAAACTCTGGAAACACCATATATTTT
TRBJ1-6	TRBD1	few	TRBV19	CASSTDRGGNSPLHF	TGTGCCAGTAGTACTGACAGGGGCGGTAATTCACCCCTCCACTTT
TRBJ1-4	TRBD1	NA	TRBV18	CASSPGQGDEKLFF	TGTGCCAGCTCACCGGGACAGGGCGATGAAAAACTGTTTTTT
TRBJ2-7	NA	NA	TRBV6-5	CASSQLGTGSYEQYF	TGTGCCAGCAGCCAACTCGGGACTGGATCCTACGAGCAGTACTTC
TRBJ1-5	NA	NA	TRBV7-2	CASSSDSGDQPQHF	TGTGCCAGCAGCTCAGACAGTGGCGATCAGCCCCAGCATTTT
TRBJ2-5	TRBD2	NA	TRBV19	CASSRPGLAGGETQYF	TGTGCCAGTAGTAGACCGGGACTAGCGGGGGGCGAGACCCAGTACTTC
TRBJ1-5	TRBD1	NA	TRBV11-2	CASSLTGTDSNQPQHF	TGTGCCAGCAGTTTAACCGGGACAGATAGCAATCAGCCCCAGCATTTT